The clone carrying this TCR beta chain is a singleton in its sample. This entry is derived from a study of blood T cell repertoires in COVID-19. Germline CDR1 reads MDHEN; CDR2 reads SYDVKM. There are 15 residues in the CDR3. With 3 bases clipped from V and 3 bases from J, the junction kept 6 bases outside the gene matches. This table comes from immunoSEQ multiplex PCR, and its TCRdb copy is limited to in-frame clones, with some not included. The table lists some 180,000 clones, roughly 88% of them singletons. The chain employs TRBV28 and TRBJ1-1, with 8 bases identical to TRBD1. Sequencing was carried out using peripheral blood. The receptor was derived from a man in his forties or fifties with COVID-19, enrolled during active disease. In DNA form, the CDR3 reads TGTGCCAGCAGTTTCCGGACAGGGAGGTACACTGAAGCTTTCTTT. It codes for CASSFRTGRYTEAFF.